This T cell receptor beta chain was recorded in a study of cytomegalovirus exposure and HLA in healthy donors (dated by TCRdb to about 2017). Regarding the study in general: In an earlier analysis of approximately 640 of the donors, 250 to 350 Gb of sequence data and some 100 million unique TCR beta sequences from about 190 million T cells were reported. Around 320 gigabases of sequencing data and approximately 80 million unique TCR sequences were included in an early release covering 550 to 650 HLA-typed donors. Of the roughly 410 genotyped donors, more than 75% were placed in the genetic ancestry cluster associated with self-reported Caucasian donors. The aim of the study was to test whether cataloging public T cell receptors could identify signatures of past pathogen exposure. The T cell repertoires of about 700 subjects were profiled by immunosequencing and related to cytomegalovirus serostatus. Along with the approximately 700-subject first cohort, a separate validation cohort of roughly 110 different subjects was used. To predict cytomegalovirus infection status, the study brought together high-throughput TCR immunosequencing, statistical association of individual TCRs with disease status, and machine learning. A later analysis re-examined previously published TCR beta repertoires from more than 550 donors and added high-resolution HLA genotyping to investigate patterns of TCR occurrence. In the later analysis, no new phenotypic data were used to find candidate immune exposures; instead, reliance was placed on TCR beta sequences and their occurrence across donors. To decide whether each TCR beta V gene segment behaved as functional or pseudogenic, an earlier analysis of fewer than 750 of the donors relied on high-throughput TCR beta sequencing. Donor age, sex, ethnicity and CMV serostatus were collected together with the repertoire data. A later genetic analysis used genome-wide SNP genotypes for about three fifths of the roughly 700 donors, treating that subset as a discovery cohort. Every repertoire in the discovery cohort had been generated on one and the same sequencing platform. Class I and class II HLA loci were covered by the typing at four-digit resolution. The number of typed donors differed by locus: about 620-640 for A, B, C, DRB1 and DQB1; about 520 for DQA1; some 590 for DPA1; and some 450 for DPB1. Five DR-DQ haplotypes were treated as single units for association and clustering because of strong linkage in the cohort. On average, roughly 250,000 unique TCR beta nucleotide sequences were sequenced per donor among a few hundred genotyped donors of the cohort, with around 19% of those sequences being non-productive.

The cohort comprised some 730 healthy bone marrow donors. At the time of sampling, all cohort members were nominally healthy, though unrecorded immune exposures were likely present. The donor tested CMV seropositive, placing the donor among the approximately 290 seropositive members of the cohort. Each donor provided a peripheral blood sample, and peripheral blood mononuclear cells were used for TCR beta sequencing. Genomic DNA extraction from the blood cell samples was performed with the Qiagen DNeasy Blood Extraction Kit. The CDR1 and CDR2 encoded by the germline V gene are MNHNS and SASEGT. The CDR3 holds 14 amino acids from the cysteine to the phenylalanine. Here the CDR3 DNA is all that survives: 42 bases in frame from base 1. From V the trimming removes 6 bases and from J it removes 3 bases, while the gene matches leave 3 bases of the junction unaccounted for. Remarks on this clone: This clone's antigen is unknown.

Study-level results and caveats: The 87-base-pair reads could not distinguish some IMGT-functional V segments, including TRBV6-2 and TRBV6-3, so those segments were excluded. The presence/absence analyses assumed that sequencing depth was roughly uniform across donors, and that assumption may not be true. According to a later analysis, parvovirus B19, influenza, CMV and Epstein-Barr virus appeared linked to several top co-occurrence clusters. A later analysis found that most CMV-associated TCR beta chains appeared HLA-restricted, with HLA associations seemingly driven largely by CMV exposure. Strong co-occurrence of HLA alleles, especially DR and DQ, made assigning TCR associations to individual alleles difficult. While some public TCRs were present in many individuals, most TCR sequences turned up only very rarely across donors. A further reported finding was that TCR beta sequences accurately predicted the HLA-A and HLA-B alleles for most subjects in the first cohort. Because counts were too low, about 18 rarely observed V segments, including chromosome 9 orphons, were left out of the earlier analysis of about 620 of the donors. Because HLA typing was unavailable for some donors at each locus, only the typed subset was used in association tests. A few of the identified cytomegalovirus-associated TCR beta chains were confirmed in vitro to be specific for cytomegalovirus antigens. In an earlier analysis of roughly 560 of the donors, most TCR beta V segments were observed in productive rearrangements about 90% or about 30% of the time, broadly matching IMGT annotations. At a false discovery rate of 0.05, a later analysis linked 16,951 TCR beta sequences to specific HLA alleles. In a later genetic analysis, fewer N-insertions in productive TCRs were reported among donors in an Asian-associated ancestry cluster than the roughly 700-donor mean. The study gave a list of about 150 TCR beta chains associated with cytomegalovirus. The authors suggested that the approach could potentially be generalized to other disease states and immunological phenotypes. According to a later analysis, TCR association rates differed among HLA loci, with DRB1 alleles showing the most associated TCRs and HLA-C alleles showing the fewest. The cohort was sequenced for TCR beta chains only, and without alpha or paired-chain data the features that could be detected were limited. The only immune exposure information available for the cohort was CMV serostatus. In both the original and validation cohorts, the classifier was reported to diagnose cytomegalovirus status with high specificity and sensitivity. A cluster of highly shared sequence variants was judged likely to be a technical artifact of the sequencing pipeline. In a later genetic analysis, a missense DCLRE1C variant was associated with V-gene and J-gene trimming of TCR beta chains, and the association was replicated in an independent cohort. A later analysis found that HLA-associated TCR beta chains were more clonally expanded and had lower generation probabilities than equally common non-associated chains. Linkage disequilibrium might explain the correlated functional status among segregating V segments, but an unknown experimental factor could not be excluded.

Library preparation used the immunoSEQ multiplex PCR assay. A mixture of 60 forward primers for TCR Vbeta segments and 13 reverse primers for TCR Jbeta segments was used in the multiplex PCR. Amplification of the CDR3 region of rearranged TCR beta genes was performed with a multiplex PCR assay on genomic DNA. The amplified TCR beta libraries were sequenced on the Illumina HiSeq System as 87-base-pair reads. In the original analysis: A later analysis counted approximately 74 million unique TCR beta chains across the 650 to 700 repertoires, and 9.5 million to 11 million of these chains were shared by at least two donors. Raw reads were error-corrected and collapsed into unique sequences with a nearest-neighbor algorithm that merged closely related sequences to remove PCR and sequencing errors. V, D and J gene segments were assigned by aligning CDR3 sequences to IMGT reference sequences. For a sequence to be retained, at least a six-nucleotide match to both a V gene segment and a J gene segment was required. A rearrangement was called productive if the CDR3 had no stop codons and remained in frame with V and J, and every other rearrangement was called non-productive. Following IMGT convention, CDR3 was defined as the stretch from the second conserved V-encoded cysteine to the conserved J-encoded phenylalanine. In an earlier analysis of approximately 500 of the donors, sequences lacking an unambiguous match to a single V gene segment were excluded. In an earlier analysis of roughly 600 of the donors, a V segment was called functional when productive rearrangements were above 56.7%, and segregating when the standard deviation between donors exceeded 5%. A statistical classification framework was developed to diagnose cytomegalovirus status using the catalog of TCR beta chain sequences. In a later analysis, TCR nucleotide sequences were compared against IMGT/GENE-DB human TR gene sequences so that V and J genes could be assigned. The TCRdist pipeline was used in a later analysis to assign CDR3 sequences and most-parsimonious VDJ recombination scenarios. In a later analysis, each TCR beta chain was defined by its CDR3 amino acid sequence together with its V-gene family, and reads without a unique V-gene family were excluded. As a way to deal with suspected cross-contamination and a sequencing artifact, a later analysis dropped hundreds of nucleotide sequences that were highly shared and had low generation probability. A later analysis calculated a clonal expansion index for each public chain from normalized within-repertoire ranks of inferred template counts. A later analysis computed generation probabilities with a VDJ recombination model fitted to out-of-frame rearrangements, and checked the results against IGoR. Hypergeometric tests were used in a later analysis to score TCR-TCR, TCR-HLA and TCR-CMV co-occurrence, with a repertoire-size bias correction applied to the TCR pairs. False discovery rates were estimated in a later analysis by permuting HLA or CMV assignments 20 times. In a later analysis, co-occurring TCRs were grouped with DBSCAN, and TCRdist sequence similarity was added when clustering was performed within HLA-allele-positive subsets. For co-occurrence clustering, repertoires with fewer than 30,000 or more than 120,000 public chains were excluded, along with a handful of repertoires with anomalous nucleotide sharing. This immuneACCESS table, as held by TCRdb, lists in-frame sequences with V and J called but not all clones. Of the missing ones, under half trace to an unresolved V gene in checked studies; the others have no known cause. The V and J calls and clone size are taken from that table; D and trimming were inferred from the DNA. The table of this sample itemizes 30,000 to 35,000 clones. The ten biggest clones cover 1.5% to 2% of the sample.

The sequenced sample consisted of PBMCs. The sequence links TRBV6-1 to TRBJ1-2, and 11 junctional nucleotides match TRBD1. The TCR was taken from a woman aged 40 to 50 in good health and CMV-seropositive. DNA sequence: TGTGCCAGCAGGGGGACAGGGGGGTACTATGGCTACACCTTC. This translates into CASRGTGGYYGYTF.